Detailed here is one T cell receptor (beta chain). Its specific antigen is unknown. Per-base qualities were not stored, and no clone one base away is much larger. This record belongs to a study of T cell changes during pregnancy in multiple sclerosis (dated by TCRdb to between 2017 and 2020). In the study overall: The study looked at changes in the T cell repertoire across pregnancy in women with multiple sclerosis.

Library creation used the immunoSEQ multiplex PCR assay. This is the immuneACCESS table as TCRdb keeps it, with only in-frame sequences that have V and J called. A part of the clones is gone; compared with another copy, unresolved V genes explain less than half, and the rest is unexplained. Across this sample there are around 29,000 clones, with around nine tenths seen only once. The leading ten clones occupy roughly 5.8% of the sample. The germline V gene sets CDR1 to SNHLY and CDR2 to FYNNEI. The V end gives up 4 bases and the J end 3 bases, leaving 12 bases in the junction not matched to a gene. The CDR3 goes from the cysteine to the phenylalanine over 16 residues. Only the CDR3 region is kept as DNA, spanning 48 bases read in frame from base 1.

The sequence links TRBV2 to TRBJ2-7, with 7 central nucleotides matching TRBD1. The TCR was taken from a female donor with multiple sclerosis, enrolled in a pregnancy study. The material was CD8+ T cells from peripheral blood mononuclear cells, obtained before pregnancy. The DNA sequence is given as TGTGCCAGCAGTGGACACCACGGGACAGATAGCTACGAGCAGTACTTC. It translates to CASSGHHGTDSYEQYF.